These T cell receptor beta chains were read from a single sample in a study of beta chain features in type 1 diabetes. Libraries were prepared by immunoSEQ multiplex PCR; TCRdb keeps only in-frame clonotypes and omits some of them. The data show roughly 150,000 clones, roughly 8% seen once. The sequencing input was central memory CD4+ T cells from blood. The source of these receptors is a middle-aged woman with type 1 diabetes. CDR3s include the opening cysteine and the closing phenylalanine or tryptophan. A D gene is named only where the DNA matches it firmly. For some rows the clone size is stated as once, few or many, or as a class when expanded; others skip it.

D	V	J	length	size	CDR3	DNA
TRBD2	TRBV9	TRBJ2-5	16	few	CASSVGGGGRTETQYF	TGTGCCAGCAGCGTAGGCGGCGGGGGACGCACAGAGACCCAGTACTTC
TRBD1	TRBV5-1	TRBJ2-7	15	few	CASSPQGADRREQYF	TGCGCCAGCAGCCCCCAGGGGGCAGATAGACGCGAGCAGTACTTC
TRBD2	TRBV9	TRBJ2-3	16	few	CASSVIAGGPQDTQYF	TGTGCCAGCAGCGTAATCGCGGGAGGCCCTCAGGATACGCAGTATTTT
.	TRBV4-1	TRBJ2-5	13	few	CASSHSGKETQYF	TGCGCCAGCAGCCACTCGGGGAAAGAGACCCAGTACTTC
.	TRBV7-9	TRBJ2-1	14	many	CASKTTEAYNEQFF	TGTGCCAGCAAGACTACTGAGGCCTACAATGAGCAGTTCTTC
.	TRBV7-9	TRBJ1-4	15	few	CASSSRVGGEEKLFF	TGTGCCAGCAGCTCCCGGGTGGGAGGAGAGGAAAAACTGTTTTTT
.	TRBV28	TRBJ1-3	15	.	CASGSGGLLGNTIYF	TGTGCCAGCGGGAGCGGGGGCTTACTTGGAAACACCATATATTTT
TRBD2	TRBV7-9	TRBJ2-1	17	.	CASSLEASGRTANEQFF	TGTGCCAGCAGCTTGGAGGCTAGCGGGAGGACCGCAAATGAGCAGTTCTTC
.	TRBV7-2	TRBJ1-2	13	.	CASSPDRSVGYTF	TGTGCCAGCAGCCCGGACAGAAGTGTAGGCTACACCTTC
.	TRBV7-3	TRBJ2-3	15	.	CASSRRVAEVDTQYF	TGTGCCAGCAGCCGGCGGGTCGCTGAGGTAGATACGCAGTATTTT
TRBD2	TRBV11-2	TRBJ2-3	17	.	CASSLDSGGAIVDTQYF	TGTGCCAGCAGCTTAGACAGCGGGGGGGCCATCGTAGATACGCAGTATTTT
.	TRBV5-1	TRBJ1-6	15	few	CASSLELGRNSPLHF	TGCGCCAGCAGCTTGGAACTAGGGCGTAATTCACCCCTCCACTTT
.	TRBV5-1	TRBJ2-1	16	few	CASSLDASRRYNEQFF	TGCGCCAGCAGCTTGGACGCTAGTAGAAGGTACAATGAGCAGTTCTTC
TRBD1	TRBV4-3	TRBJ1-4	16	.	CASSPQQGMGLEKLFF	TGCGCCAGCAGCCCCCAACAGGGGATGGGGCTTGAAAAACTGTTTTTT
TRBD2	TRBV7-2	TRBJ2-7	15	few	CASSEAGVGPYEQYF	TGTGCCAGCAGTGAAGCGGGAGTAGGGCCCTACGAGCAGTACTTC
TRBD2	TRBV7-3	TRBJ2-2	15	.	CASRGLAGEGGELFF	TGTGCCAGCAGGGGACTAGCGGGGGAAGGCGGGGAGCTGTTTTTT
.	TRBV30	TRBJ1-2	14	.	CAWSVGGAVYGYTF	TGTGCCTGGAGTGTAGGAGGGGCGGTCTATGGCTACACCTTC
.	TRBV4-3	TRBJ1-1	15	.	CASSQAGTLPTEAFF	TGCGCCAGCAGCCAAGCCGGGACTCTTCCCACTGAAGCTTTCTTT
TRBD1	TRBV6-5	TRBJ2-7	15	few	CASSYSPGTDYEQYF	TGTGCCAGCAGTTACTCTCCCGGGACAGACTACGAGCAGTACTTC
.	TRBV7-3	TRBJ2-7	13	.	CASSPLTAFEQYF	TGCGCCAGCAGCCCCCTGACAGCATTCGAGCAGTACTTC
.	TRBV6-5	TRBJ1-5	14	few	CASRPRYSNQPQHF	TGTGCCAGCAGGCCCAGGTATAGCAATCAGCCCCAGCATTTT
.	TRBV13	TRBJ1-6	15	.	CASSLDGRGNSLLHF	TGTGCCAGCAGCTTAGACGGGAGGGGGAATTCACTCCTCCACTTT
TRBD1	TRBV6-5	TRBJ2-7	14	.	CASSPRQGSYEQYF	TGTGCCAGCAGTCCCCGACAGGGGTCCTACGAGCAGTACTTC
.	TRBV20-1	TRBJ2-4	11	few	CSARDQTTQYF	TGCAGTGCTAGAGATCAAACAACTCAGTACTTC
.	TRBV9	TRBJ2-1	14	few	CASSVDSSYNEQFF	TGTGCCAGCAGCGTAGATAGCTCCTACAATGAGCAGTTCTTC
TRBD1	TRBV5-1	TRBJ2-6	15	.	CASFKTGPGANVLTF	TGCGCCAGCTTCAAGACAGGGCCTGGGGCCAACGTCCTGACTTTC
.	TRBV9	TRBJ1-1	14	.	CASSVDTASTEAFF	TGTGCCAGCAGCGTAGATACAGCCAGCACTGAAGCTTTCTTT